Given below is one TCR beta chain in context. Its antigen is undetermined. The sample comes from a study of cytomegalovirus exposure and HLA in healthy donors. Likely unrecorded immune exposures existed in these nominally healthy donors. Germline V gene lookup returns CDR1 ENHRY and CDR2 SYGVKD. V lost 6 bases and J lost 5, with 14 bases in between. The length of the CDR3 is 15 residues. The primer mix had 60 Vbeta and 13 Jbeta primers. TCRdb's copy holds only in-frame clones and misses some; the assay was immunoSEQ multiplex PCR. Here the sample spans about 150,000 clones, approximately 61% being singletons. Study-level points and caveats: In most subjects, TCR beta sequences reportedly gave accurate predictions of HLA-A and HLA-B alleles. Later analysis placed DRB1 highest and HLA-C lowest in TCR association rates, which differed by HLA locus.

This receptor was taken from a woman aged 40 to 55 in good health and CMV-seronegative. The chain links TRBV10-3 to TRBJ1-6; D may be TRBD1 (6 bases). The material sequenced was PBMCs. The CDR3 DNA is TGTGCCATCAGGGTCGACAGGAGTGATAATTCACCCCTCCACTTT. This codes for CAIRVDRSDNSPLHF.